The rows below give T cell receptor beta chains drawn from one sample of a study of blood T cell repertoires in COVID-19. The data were produced by immunoSEQ multiplex PCR, yet TCRdb's version contains in-frame clones alone and is incomplete. The table includes over 150,000 clones, roughly 83% detected once. The sample comprised peripheral blood. Receptors were obtained from a woman in her sixties or seventies with acute or convalescent COVID-19. CDR3s leave out the opening cysteine and the closing phenylalanine or tryptophan.

CDR3: ASSQVRQVSYNSPLH; V: TRBV4-3; J: TRBJ1-6
CDR3: ASSPGQLNYGYT; V: TRBV27; J: TRBJ1-2
CDR3: ASQADRDNSPLH; V: TRBV4-3; J: TRBJ1-6
CDR3: TARLGLALIDEQF; V: TRBV29-1; J: TRBJ2-1
CDR3: ASSMGQGLYNEQF; V: TRBV28; J: TRBJ2-1
CDR3: ASSTPSGGYNEQF; V: TRBV7-2; J: TRBJ2-1
CDR3: ASSLGWADTDTQY; V: TRBV7-2; J: TRBJ2-3
CDR3: ASSPGTGDYEQY; V: TRBV3-1/TRBV3-2; J: TRBJ2-7
CDR3: ASSLRQGSGEKLF; V: TRBV7-9; J: TRBJ1-4
CDR3: AIRPSGGARNEQF; V: TRBV10-3; J: TRBJ2-1